The clone carrying this T cell receptor beta chain was seen many times. Its antigen is undetermined. This CDR3 is 14 amino acids long. The V and J ends lost 3 bases and 8 bases, in that order; junction bases with no gene match: 7. In germline, CDR1 is DFQATT, CDR2 SNEGSKA (reference sequence). TCRdb re-analysed the 5' RACE reads in MiXCR, keeping a single row per CDR3 protein. The sample records 550,000 to 700,000 distinct CDR3 sequences, roughly 9.5% being singletons. The sample is drawn from a study of identical twins. Whole-study findings and limits: Excess sharing between twins was weaker in beta out-of-frame sequences. Conclusions came from cross-sectional statistical analysis, not from following the same donors. Insertions ran lower in abundant cord blood beta clonotypes, though not in memory repertoires.

These records were also assigned to another study, of yellow fever vaccine responses in identical twins.

Sequencing was done on a sample of PBMCs. This rearrangement joins TRBV20-1 to TRBJ1-6; TRBD1 agrees at 7 bases. The sequence came from a young woman in good health. The CDR3 protein is CSASTGDSYSPLHF. The DNA of the CDR3 is TGCAGTGCTAGCACAGGGGACTCATATTCACCCCTCCACTTT.